The 20 T cell receptor beta chains reported below all come from one sample, sequenced in a study of T cell changes during pregnancy in multiple sclerosis. Sequencing was performed with immunoSEQ multiplex PCR; in TCRdb, only in-frame clones are kept and a portion is missing. The sample has 85,000 to 120,000 clones; under 95% are singletons. The sequences come from peripheral blood, collected after pregnancy. The receptor set was obtained from a female donor with multiple sclerosis, enrolled in a pregnancy study.

The genes are TRBV6-5 and TRBJ1-2, with D unresolved. Germline V gene lookup returns CDR1 MNHEY and CDR2 SVGAGI. Trimming cost V 0 bases and J 7 bases, with 9 bases left between them. The CDR3 is 13 residues long. The DNA of the CDR3 is TGTGCCAGCAGTTACTCAGAGGGAGGTGGCTACACCTTC. Its protein is CASSYSEGGGYTF.

Turning to this clone: This specimen includes other DNA sequences encoding the same CDR3. The chain uses TRBV6-1 and TRBJ1-2; 7 bases are a match to TRBD1. Germline values: CDR1 MNHNS, CDR2 SASEGT. The CDR3 extends over 12 amino acids. J was trimmed by 4 bases and V by 7 bases; bases with no gene match: 3. CDR3 loop: CASTGQLYGYTF. CDR3 bases: TGTGCCAGCACGGGACAGCTCTATGGCTACACCTTC.

This clone was found once. This chain joins TRBV25-1 and TRBJ2-7; 9 bases are shared with TRBD1. CDR1 is MGHDK, CDR2 SYGVNS, per germline. The CDR3 has 17 amino acids. V was clipped by 3 bases and J by 2 bases; unmatched bases: 11. CDR3 region: CASSDLRRGQGTYEQYF. CDR3 coding DNA: TGTGCCAGCAGTGATTTGCGCAGGGGACAGGGAACCTACGAGCAGTACTTC.

This chain joins TRBV12-2 and TRBJ2-7; the D call of TRBD1 is as the table states it, not checked on the DNA. TRBV12-2 is a listed pseudogene. The CDR3 is made up of 19 amino acids. The CDR3 region has the DNA TGTGCAAGTCGTAAGGAGGTGTGCGAGGGCGCAGGGGCATCCTACGAGCAGTACTTC. This codes for CASRKEVCEGAGASYEQYF.

CDR3 sequence: CASSLRRGGPTDTQYF. CDR3 in DNA: TGTGCCAGCAGCTTAAGGCGGGGGGGCCCCACAGATACGCAGTATTTT. The rearrangement links TRBV7-2 to TRBJ2-3, with 9 positions matching TRBD2. The CDR3 is made up of 16 amino acids. Germline V gene sequence: CDR1 SGHTA, CDR2 FQGNSA. V dropped 2 bases and J dropped 2; count of bases not matched to a gene: 5.

The J gene is TRBJ1-1, the V gene TRBV5-5; 7 bases are shared with TRBD1. Trimming took 3 bases from V and 4 from J; bases not matched to a gene: 6. CDR1 and CDR2 (germline): SGHKS, YYEKEE (reference sequence). The CDR3 is 14 amino acids. The CDR3 is CASSSRDSLTEAFF. The CDR3 DNA reads TGTGCCAGCAGCTCCCGGGACAGCCTCACTGAAGCTTTCTTT.

This clone is medium-sized by share. The V gene is TRBV5-6, the J gene TRBJ2-6, with TRBD1 matching over 8 bases. The CDR3 has 18 residues. J gave up 1 base and V 4 bases, and 10 bases lay outside the gene matches. CDR1 is SGHDT and CDR2 is YYEEEE in the germline V gene. The CDR3 reads CASSEEPRTGSGANVLTF. The CDR3 DNA reads as TGTGCCAGCAGCGAAGAGCCTCGGACAGGGTCTGGGGCCAACGTCCTGACTTTC.

The chain joins TRBV6-6 to TRBJ2-7; D possibly corresponds to TRBD1 (6 bases). V lost 2 bases, J lost 9 bases, and 8 bases lay in between. The CDR3 is made up of 11 amino acids. CDR1 and CDR2 from the germline V gene are MNHNY and SVGAGI (reference sequence). CDR3 in DNA: TGTGCCAGCAGTTACCGGGACACGCAGTACTTC. It codes for CASSYRDTQYF.

The genes are TRBV5-5 and TRBJ1-6; TRBD1 matches 8 bases. The CDR3 length is 16 residues. V was clipped by 5 bases and J by 0 bases; unmatched bases: 4. Germline V CDR1 and CDR2: SGHKS, YYEKEE (reference sequence). The CDR3 region has the DNA TGTGCCAGCAGATGGACAGGGAGCTCCTATAATTCACCCCTCCACTTT. Protein product: CASRWTGSSYNSPLHF.

The V and J genes are TRBV29-1 and TRBJ1-1; no clear D gene. Germline CDR1 reads SQVTM; CDR2 reads ANQGSEA. This CDR3 region has 19 residues. Trimming removed 0 bases from V and 1 base from J, with 24 bases in between. CDR3 residues: CSVEDRGGRAGSGNTEAFF. The CDR3 DNA follows: TGCAGCGTTGAAGATCGAGGTGGAAGGGCGGGGTCAGGGAACACTGAAGCTTTCTTT.

The J gene is TRBJ1-2, the V gene TRBV29-1; no clear D. This CDR3 is built from 14 residues. CDR1 is SQVTM and CDR2 is ANQGSEA in the germline V gene. V gave up 2 bases and J gave up 0 bases, with 10 bases separating them. The CDR3 loop reads CSVERGSPNYGYTF. In DNA, the CDR3 is TGCAGCGTTGAACGCGGGAGCCCTAACTATGGCTACACCTTC. The whole variable domain, filled in from reference TRBV29-1 and TRBJ1-2, reads SAVISQKPSRDICQRGTSLTIQCQVDSQVTMMFWYRQQPGQSLTLIATANQGSEATYESGFVIDKFPISRPNLTFSTLTVSNMSPEDSSIYLCSVERGSPNYGYTFGSGTRLTVV.

The rearrangement links TRBV6-5 to TRBJ1-1; the match to TRBD1 covers 9 bases. Unmatched junction bases numbered 6, after V lost 8 bases and J lost 2 bases. Germline assignment: CDR1 MNHEY and CDR2 SVGAGI. The CDR3 totals 14 residues. In nucleotides, the CDR3 is TGTGCCAGCGTCCCGACAGGGGGAAACACTGAAGCTTTCTTT. It yields the protein CASVPTGGNTEAFF.

CDR3 amino acids: CASRQGNQPQHF. The DNA of the CDR3 is TGTGCCAGCAGACAGGGGAATCAGCCCCAGCATTTT. The chain combines TRBV2 with TRBJ1-5, with TRBD1 matching 7 bases. Germline loops: CDR1 SNHLY, CDR2 FYNNEI. Trimming removed 6 bases from V and 4 bases from J; junction bases left unmatched: 0. This CDR3 region has 12 residues.

J is TRBJ2-1 and V is TRBV6-6; D may be TRBD1 (5 bases). CDR1 is MNHNY and CDR2 is SVGAGI in the germline V gene (reference sequence). The CDR3 loop spans 15 amino acids. The ends were cut back, 4 bases at V and 8 bases at J, with 18 bases in the middle. The CDR3 is CASSSPGNIGYEQFF. CDR3 nucleotides: TGTGCCAGCAGTTCGCCAGGGAATATAGGGTATGAGCAGTTCTTC.

The V call is TRBV25-1, the J call TRBJ1-2; the match to TRBD1 covers 8 bases. The junction had 12 bases not matched to a gene; V was cut back by 3 bases and J by 3 bases. Germline CDR1 is MGHDK and CDR2 is SYGVNS. The CDR3 covers 17 residues. The CDR3 nucleotides are TGTGCCAGCAGTGATGTCCAGGGGGCATCGCCGCACTATGGCTACACCTTC. Translating it yields CASSDVQGASPHYGYTF.

The chain is built from TRBV28 and TRBJ2-3; 7 nucleotides agree with TRBD1. V was pared by 6 bases and J by 3 bases, with 9 bases of the junction left unmatched. CDR3 length: 15 residues. Germline values: CDR1 MDHEN, CDR2 SYDVKM. This CDR3 is CASSVFRGNTDTQYF. As DNA, the CDR3 is TGTGCCAGCAGCGTATTCAGGGGGAATACAGATACGCAGTATTTT.

Only one count was recorded for this clone. The chain employs TRBV9 and TRBJ1-1, with D unclear. Between the trimmed V and J ends, which lost 2 bases and 3 bases, there was a span of 11 bases. Germline CDR1 is SGDLS and CDR2 is YYNGEE. The CDR3 covers 14 residues. CDR3 sequence: CASSVAGADTEAFF. The CDR3 DNA reads TGTGCCAGCAGCGTCGCGGGTGCGGACACTGAAGCTTTCTTT.

This clone was found a few times. The V call is TRBV11-2, the J call TRBJ1-1; D gene uncertain. Germline V CDR1 and CDR2: SGHAT, FQNNGV. V shed 6 bases and J shed 3 bases, with 8 bases lying between them. This CDR3 has 12 residues. The CDR3 here is CASSYQDTEAFF. DNA for the CDR3: TGTGCCAGCAGTTACCAGGACACTGAAGCTTTCTTT.

V and J are TRBV11-3 and TRBJ2-5, with 9 bases identical to TRBD2. CDR3 size: 16 residues. In germline, CDR1 is SGHNT, CDR2 YENEEA. Trimming cost V 11 bases and J 0 bases; bases outside gene matches: 13. The CDR3 nucleotides are TGTGCCCCTTTGCGGGAGGGGACCACGTACCAAGAGACCCAGTACTTC. Its protein product is CAPLREGTTYQETQYF.

The genes are TRBV13 and TRBJ2-2, with 10 bases that match TRBD1. Germline CDR1 PRHDT, CDR2 FYEKMQ (reference sequence). CDR3 length: 16 amino acids. Trimming took 3 bases from V and 1 from J; bases not matched to a gene: 2. In DNA, the CDR3 is TGTGCCAGCAGCTTGAGGGACAGGGGGAACACCGGGGAGCTGTTTTTT. Protein product: CASSLRDRGNTGELFF.